This T cell receptor (beta chain) derives from a study of CD8+CD57+ T cells in acquired aplastic anemia. General study points: Patients and controls shared just under 30 CD8+ CDR3 sequences, highly expressed in patients.

CDR1 and CDR2 from the germline V gene are SEHNR and FQNEAQ (reference sequence). The trim removed 10 bases at V and 9 bases at J, leaving 12 bases unmatched. This CDR3 contains 14 residues. The use of genomic DNA as template underpinned the TCR beta VDJ and CDR3 profiling. TCRdb itself ran the reads through MiXCR, one entry per CDR3 protein. The sample has approximately 300,000 distinct CDR3 sequences, under 65% seen once. Individuals selected for sequencing had exhibited CD8+CD57+ cell expansion on flow cytometry. Every patient was diagnosed with severe acquired aplastic anemia. Each patient gave a blood sample that was collected before any therapy had been received. This clonotype was counted between two and nine times. As yet, its antigen is unknown.

Sequencing was carried out using sorted CD4+, CD8+, or CD8+CD57+ T cells (not recorded which) from PBMCs. This sequence originates from a human donor with aplastic anemia. The chain uses TRBV7-9 and TRBJ1-6; the match to TRBD1 covers 7 bases. The CDR3 region is CAKPDGQVGSPLHF. DNA of the CDR3: TGTGCCAAACCGGACGGACAGGTCGGTTCACCCCTCCACTTT. Using reference TRBV7-9 and TRBJ1-6 for the parts outside the CDR3, the full variable domain is DTGVSQNPRHKITKRGQNVTFRCDPISEHNRLYWYRQTLGQGPEFLTYFQNEAQLEKSRLLSDRFSAERPKGSFSTLEIQRTEQGDSAMYLCAKPDGQVGSPLHFGNGTRLTVT.